This T cell receptor beta chain originates from a study of cytomegalovirus exposure and HLA in healthy donors. With 4 bases clipped from V and 0 bases from J, the junction kept 10 bases outside the gene matches. CDR3 size: 17 residues. The germline V gene encodes CDR1 SGHRS and CDR2 YFSETQ. Use of 60 Vbeta and 13 Jbeta primers characterized the PCR. The data were produced by immunoSEQ multiplex PCR, yet TCRdb's version contains in-frame clones alone and is incomplete. The sample lists around 200,000 clones; 83% were seen once. The sequence derives from a man aged 50 or older in good health and CMV-seronegative. Sequences were obtained from PBMCs. V usage is TRBV5-1 and J usage is TRBJ2-1; TRBD2 agrees at 7 bases. In nucleotides, the CDR3 is TGCGCCAGCAGCCAGGAGACTAGCTGGAGCTCCTACAATGAGCAGTTCTTC. Its translation is CASSQETSWSSYNEQFF.